This TCR beta chain was retrieved from a study of blood T cell repertoires in COVID-19. Across the whole study: Some COVID-19 samples were acute and others convalescent; all came from the United States, Italy and Spain.

Clones were sequenced by immunoSEQ multiplex PCR, and TCRdb holds only the in-frame ones, with some missing. The repertoire has 45,000 to 70,000 clones, 80% of them found once; the top ten carry 7.2%. V gave up 0 bases and J gave up 8 bases; unmatched junction bases: 7. This CDR3 region has 15 residues. Germline V gene data show CDR1 as LNHNV and CDR2 as YYDKDF (reference sequence). The receptor's source is a man in his 60s with acute or convalescent COVID-19. The sequenced sample consisted of peripheral blood. The chain couples TRBV15 to TRBJ2-1; 7 bases fit TRBD1. CDR3 protein: CATSRDRQGRYEQFF. The CDR3 DNA reads TGTGCCACCAGCAGAGATAGACAGGGTCGGTATGAGCAGTTCTTC.